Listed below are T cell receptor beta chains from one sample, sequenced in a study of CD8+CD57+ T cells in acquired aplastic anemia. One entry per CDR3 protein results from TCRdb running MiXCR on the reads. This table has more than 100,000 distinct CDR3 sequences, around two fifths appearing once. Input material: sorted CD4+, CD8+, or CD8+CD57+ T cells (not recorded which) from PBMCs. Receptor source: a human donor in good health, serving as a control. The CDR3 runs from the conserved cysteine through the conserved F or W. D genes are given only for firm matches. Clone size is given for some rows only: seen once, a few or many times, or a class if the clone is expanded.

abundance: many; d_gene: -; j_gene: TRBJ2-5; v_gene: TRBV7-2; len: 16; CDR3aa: CASSHGGGPLRETQYF; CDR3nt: TGTGCCAGCAGCCATGGTGGTGGGCCTCTTAGGGAGACCCAGTACTTC
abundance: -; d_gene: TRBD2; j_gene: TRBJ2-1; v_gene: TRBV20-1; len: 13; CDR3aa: CSASVGGVNEQFF; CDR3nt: TGCAGTGCTAGTGTGGGGGGGGTAAATGAGCAGTTCTTC
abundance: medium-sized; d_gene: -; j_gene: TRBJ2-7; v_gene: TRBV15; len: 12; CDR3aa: CATSRATREQYF; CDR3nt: TGTGCCACCAGCAGAGCGACCCGGGAGCAGTACTTC
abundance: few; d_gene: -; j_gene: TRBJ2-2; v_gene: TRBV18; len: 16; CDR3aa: CASSLHALLSPGELFF; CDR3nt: TGTGCCAGCTCACTACACGCCCTCCTCTCTCCCGGGGAGCTGTTTTTT
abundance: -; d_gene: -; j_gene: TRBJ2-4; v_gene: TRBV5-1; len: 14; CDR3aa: CASSLDVAQNIQYF; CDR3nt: TGCGCCAGCAGCTTGGATGTCGCTCAAAACATTCAGTACTTC
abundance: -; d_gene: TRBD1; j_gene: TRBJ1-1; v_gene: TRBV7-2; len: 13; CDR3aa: CASSQGAVTEAFF; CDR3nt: TGTGCCAGCAGCCAGGGGGCAGTCACTGAAGCTTTCTTT
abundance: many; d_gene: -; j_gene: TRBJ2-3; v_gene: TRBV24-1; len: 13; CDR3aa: CATSDLGTDTQYF; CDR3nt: TGTGCCACCAGTGATTTAGGGACAGATACGCAGTATTTT
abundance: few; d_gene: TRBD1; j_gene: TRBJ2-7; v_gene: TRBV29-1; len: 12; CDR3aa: CSARTGWDEQYF; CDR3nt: TGCAGCGCACGGACAGGGTGGGACGAGCAGTACTTC
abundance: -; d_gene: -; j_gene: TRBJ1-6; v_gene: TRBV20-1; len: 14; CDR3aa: CSVGPREEISPLHF; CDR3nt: TGCAGTGTGGGCCCCAGGGAGGAAATCTCACCCCTCCACTTT
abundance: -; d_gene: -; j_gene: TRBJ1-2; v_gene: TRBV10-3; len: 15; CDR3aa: CAISGYGLPFYGYTF; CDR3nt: TGTGCCATCAGTGGGTACGGGTTGCCGTTCTATGGCTACACCTTC
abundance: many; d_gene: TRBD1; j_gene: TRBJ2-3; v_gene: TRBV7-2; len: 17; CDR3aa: CASSLVGWTGVTDTQYF; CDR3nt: TGTGCCAGCAGCTTAGTTGGGTGGACAGGGGTTACAGATACGCAGTATTTT
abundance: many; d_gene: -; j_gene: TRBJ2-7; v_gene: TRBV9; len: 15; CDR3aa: CASSRRDGHSYEQYF; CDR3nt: TGTGCCAGCAGCCGCCGGGACGGTCATAGCTACGAGCAGTACTTC
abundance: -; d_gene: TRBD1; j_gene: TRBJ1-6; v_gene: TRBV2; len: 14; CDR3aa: CASSFGTGGSPLHF; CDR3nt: TGTGCCAGCAGCTTCGGGACAGGGGGTTCACCCCTCCACTTT
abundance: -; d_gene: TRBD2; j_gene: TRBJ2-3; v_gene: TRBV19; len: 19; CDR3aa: CASSDELAGGPPYTDTQYF; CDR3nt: TGTGCCAGTAGCGATGAACTAGCGGGAGGCCCTCCCTACACAGATACGCAGTATTTT
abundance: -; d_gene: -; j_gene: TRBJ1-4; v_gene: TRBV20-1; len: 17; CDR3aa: CSARDSAYLATNEKLFF; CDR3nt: TGCAGTGCTAGAGATAGCGCATACCTAGCAACTAATGAAAAACTGTTTTTT
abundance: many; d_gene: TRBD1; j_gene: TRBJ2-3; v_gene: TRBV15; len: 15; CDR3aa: CATARDRGLGDTQYF; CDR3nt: TGTGCCACCGCCCGGGACAGGGGGCTAGGCGATACGCAGTATTTT
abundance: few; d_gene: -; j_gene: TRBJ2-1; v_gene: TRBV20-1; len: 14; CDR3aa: CSAPPGGSYDEQFF; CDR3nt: TGCAGTGCTCCACCGGGCGGCTCCTACGATGAGCAGTTCTTC
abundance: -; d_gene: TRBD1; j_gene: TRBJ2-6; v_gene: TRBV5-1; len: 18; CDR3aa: CASSFTGGAGSGANVLTF; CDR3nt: TGCGCCAGCTCCTTTACAGGGGGCGCGGGCTCTGGGGCCAACGTCCTGACTTTC
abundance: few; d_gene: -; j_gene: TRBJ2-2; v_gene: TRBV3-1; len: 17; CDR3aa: CASSQALTAKRPGELFF; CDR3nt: TGTGCCAGCAGCCAAGCCCTGACAGCCAAGCGTCCCGGGGAGCTGTTTTTT
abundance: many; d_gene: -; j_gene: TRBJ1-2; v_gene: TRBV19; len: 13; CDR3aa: CATRSSGDYGYTF; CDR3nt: TGTGCCACCCGATCATCGGGGGACTATGGCTACACCTTC
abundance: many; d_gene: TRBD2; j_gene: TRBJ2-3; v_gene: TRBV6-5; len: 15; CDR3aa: CASSYGAGAADTQYF; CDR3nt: TGTGCCAGCAGTTACGGAGCGGGGGCGGCAGATACGCAGTATTTT
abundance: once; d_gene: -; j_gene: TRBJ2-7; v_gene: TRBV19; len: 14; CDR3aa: CASSTTDTEYEQYF; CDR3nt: TGTGCCAGTAGTACCACCGATACTGAGTACGAGCAGTACTTC